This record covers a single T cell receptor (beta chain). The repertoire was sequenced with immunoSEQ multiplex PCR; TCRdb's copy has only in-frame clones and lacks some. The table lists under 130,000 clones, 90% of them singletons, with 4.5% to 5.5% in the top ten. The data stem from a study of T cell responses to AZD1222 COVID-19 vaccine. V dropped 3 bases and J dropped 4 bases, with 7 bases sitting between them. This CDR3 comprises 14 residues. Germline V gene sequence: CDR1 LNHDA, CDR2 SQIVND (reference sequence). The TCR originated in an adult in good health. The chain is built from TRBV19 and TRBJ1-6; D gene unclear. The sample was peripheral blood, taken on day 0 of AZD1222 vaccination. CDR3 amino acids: CASSISGYNSPLHF. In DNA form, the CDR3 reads TGTGCCAGTAGTATCTCAGGATATAATTCACCCCTCCACTTT.